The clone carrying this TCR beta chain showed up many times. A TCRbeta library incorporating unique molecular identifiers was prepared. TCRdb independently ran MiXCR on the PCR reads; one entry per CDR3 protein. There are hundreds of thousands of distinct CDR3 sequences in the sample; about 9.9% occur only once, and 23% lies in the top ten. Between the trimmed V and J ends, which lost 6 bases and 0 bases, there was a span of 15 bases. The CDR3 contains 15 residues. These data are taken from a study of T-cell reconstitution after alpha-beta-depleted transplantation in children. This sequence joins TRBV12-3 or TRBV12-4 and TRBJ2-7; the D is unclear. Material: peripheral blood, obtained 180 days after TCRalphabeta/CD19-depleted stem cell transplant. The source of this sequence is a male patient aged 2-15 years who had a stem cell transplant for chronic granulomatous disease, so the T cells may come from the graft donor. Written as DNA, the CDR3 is TGTGCCAGCAGCCCACTTGGCTCTTACTCCTACGAGCAGTACTTC. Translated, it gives CASSPLGSYSYEQYF.